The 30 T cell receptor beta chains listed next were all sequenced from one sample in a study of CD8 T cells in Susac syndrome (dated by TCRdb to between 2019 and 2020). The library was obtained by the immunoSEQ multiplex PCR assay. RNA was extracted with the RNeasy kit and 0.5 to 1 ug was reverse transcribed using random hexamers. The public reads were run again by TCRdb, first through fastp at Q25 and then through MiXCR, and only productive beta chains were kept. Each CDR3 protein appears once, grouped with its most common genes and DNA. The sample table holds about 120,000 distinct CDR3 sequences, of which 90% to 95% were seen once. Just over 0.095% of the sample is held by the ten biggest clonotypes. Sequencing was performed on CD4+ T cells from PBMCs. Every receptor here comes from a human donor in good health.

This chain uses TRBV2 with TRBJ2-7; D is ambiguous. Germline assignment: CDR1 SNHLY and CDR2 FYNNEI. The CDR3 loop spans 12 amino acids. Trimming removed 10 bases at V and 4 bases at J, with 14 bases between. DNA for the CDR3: TGTGCCACCTCTCGGCCCTTTTACGAGCAGTACTTC. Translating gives CATSRPFYEQYF.

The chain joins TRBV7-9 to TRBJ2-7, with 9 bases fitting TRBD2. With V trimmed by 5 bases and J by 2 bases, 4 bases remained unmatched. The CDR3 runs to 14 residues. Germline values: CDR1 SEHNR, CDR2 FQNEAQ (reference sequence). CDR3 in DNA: TGTGCCAGCAGCCTAGAGCGGGGGGCCTACGAGCAGTACTTC. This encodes CASSLERGAYEQYF.

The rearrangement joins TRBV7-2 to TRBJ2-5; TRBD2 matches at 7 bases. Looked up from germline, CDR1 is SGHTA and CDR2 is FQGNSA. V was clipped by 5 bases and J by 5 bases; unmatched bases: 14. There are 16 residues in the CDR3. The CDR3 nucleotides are TGTGCCAGCAGCCCCCTGGGGCCATACGGGAGGGAGACCCAGTACTTC. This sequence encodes CASSPLGPYGRETQYF.

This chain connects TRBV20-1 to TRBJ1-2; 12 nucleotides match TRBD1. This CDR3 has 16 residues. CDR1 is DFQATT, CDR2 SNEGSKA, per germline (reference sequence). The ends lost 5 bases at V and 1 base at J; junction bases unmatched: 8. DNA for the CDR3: TGCAGTGCTTCGGGACAGGGGGCCGGATTTAACTATGGCTACACCTTC. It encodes CSASGQGAGFNYGYTF.

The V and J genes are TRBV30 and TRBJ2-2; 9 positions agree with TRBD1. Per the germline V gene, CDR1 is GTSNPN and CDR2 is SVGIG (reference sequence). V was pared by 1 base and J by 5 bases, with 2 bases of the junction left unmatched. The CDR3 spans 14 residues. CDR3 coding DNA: TGTGCCTGGAGTGCGACAGGGGGGACCGGGGAGCTGTTTTTT. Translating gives CAWSATGGTGELFF.

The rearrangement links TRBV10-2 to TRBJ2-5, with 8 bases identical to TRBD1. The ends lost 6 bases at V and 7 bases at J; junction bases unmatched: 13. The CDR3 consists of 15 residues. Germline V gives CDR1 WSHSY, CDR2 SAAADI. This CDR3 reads CASSAIGQGPGTQYF. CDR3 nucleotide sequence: TGCGCCAGCAGCGCCATTGGACAGGGTCCGGGGACCCAGTACTTC.

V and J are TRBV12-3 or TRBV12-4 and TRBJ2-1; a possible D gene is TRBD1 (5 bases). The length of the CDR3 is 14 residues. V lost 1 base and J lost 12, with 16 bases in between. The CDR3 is CASSLVDRGSGQFF. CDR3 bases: TGTGCCAGCAGTTTAGTAGACAGAGGATCTGGGCAGTTCTTC.

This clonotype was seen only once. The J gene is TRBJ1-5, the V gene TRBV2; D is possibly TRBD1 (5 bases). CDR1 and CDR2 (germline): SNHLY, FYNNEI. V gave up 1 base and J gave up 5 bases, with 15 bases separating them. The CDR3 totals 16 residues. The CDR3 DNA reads TGTGCCAGCAGTGAAGGTGCCAGGGTGGTCGATCAGCCCCAGCATTTT. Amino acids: CASSEGARVVDQPQHF. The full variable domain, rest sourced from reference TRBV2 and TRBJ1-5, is EPEVTQTPSHQVTQMGQEVILRCVPISNHLYFYWYRQILGQKVEFLVSFYNNEISEKSEIFDDQFSVERPDGSNFTLKIRSTKLEDSAMYFCASSEGARVVDQPQHFGDGTRLSIL.

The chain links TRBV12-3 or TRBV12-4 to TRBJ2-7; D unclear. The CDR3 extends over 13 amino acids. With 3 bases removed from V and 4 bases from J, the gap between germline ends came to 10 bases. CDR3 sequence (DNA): TGTGCCAGCAGTTTTTCCCCCCCGTACGAGCAGTACTTC. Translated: CASSFSPPYEQYF.

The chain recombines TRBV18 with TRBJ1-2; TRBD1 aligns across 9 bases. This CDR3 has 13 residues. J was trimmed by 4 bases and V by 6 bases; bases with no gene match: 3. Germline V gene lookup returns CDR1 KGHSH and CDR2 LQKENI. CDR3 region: CASSSTGGYGYTF. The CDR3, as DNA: TGTGCCAGCTCGTCGACAGGGGGCTATGGCTACACCTTC.

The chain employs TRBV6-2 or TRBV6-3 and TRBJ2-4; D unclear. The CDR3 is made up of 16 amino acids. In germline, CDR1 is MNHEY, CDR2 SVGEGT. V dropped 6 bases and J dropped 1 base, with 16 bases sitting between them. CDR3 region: CASSGWTPGAKNIQYF. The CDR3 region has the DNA TGTGCCAGCAGCGGGTGGACCCCCGGCGCCAAAAACATTCAGTACTTC.

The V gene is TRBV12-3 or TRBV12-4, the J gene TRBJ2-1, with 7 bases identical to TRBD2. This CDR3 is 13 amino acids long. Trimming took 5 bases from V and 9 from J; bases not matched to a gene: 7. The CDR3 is CASSPTSWVEQFF. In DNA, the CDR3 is TGTGCCAGCAGTCCGACTAGCTGGGTTGAGCAGTTCTTC.

This CDR3 reads CASRSQGSTDTQYF. DNA for the CDR3: TGTGCCAGCAGGTCACAGGGCAGCACAGATACGCAGTATTTT. The genes are TRBV7-3 and TRBJ2-3; tentative D call: TRBD1 (6 bases). Germline V gene lookup returns CDR1 SGHTA and CDR2 FQGTGA. V was clipped by 6 bases and J by 0 bases, with 10 bases between them. This CDR3 spans 14 amino acids. Supplemented by reference TRBV7-3 and TRBJ2-3, the full variable domain reads GAGVSQTPSNKVTEKGKYVELRCDPISGHTALYWYRQSLGQGPEFLIYFQGTGAADDSGLPNDRFFAVRPEGSVSTLKIQRTERGDSAVYLCASRSQGSTDTQYFGPGTRLTVL.

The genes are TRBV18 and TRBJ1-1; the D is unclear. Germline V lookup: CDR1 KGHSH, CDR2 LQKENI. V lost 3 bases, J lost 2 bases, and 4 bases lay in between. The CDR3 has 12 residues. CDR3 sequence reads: CASSPANTEAFF. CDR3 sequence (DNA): TGTGCCAGCTCACCTGCAAACACTGAAGCTTTCTTT.

CDR3 in amino acids: CASSPSPRVYAANEQYF. For the CDR3, the DNA is TGTGCCAGCAGCCCCTCCCCCCGTGTATACGCGGCGAACGAGCAGTACTTC. The chain uses TRBV7-3 and TRBJ2-7; no clear D gene. This CDR3 is built from 17 residues. Germline loops: CDR1 SGHTA, CDR2 FQGTGA. Trimming shortened V by 5 bases and J by 5 bases, and 25 bases separated the two germline ends.

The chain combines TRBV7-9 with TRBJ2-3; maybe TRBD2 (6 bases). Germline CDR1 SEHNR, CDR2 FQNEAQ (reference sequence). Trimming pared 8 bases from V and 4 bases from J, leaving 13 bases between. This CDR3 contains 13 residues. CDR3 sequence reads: CASRTGGPDTQYF. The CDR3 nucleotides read TGTGCCAGCCGGACCGGAGGGCCAGATACGCAGTATTTT.

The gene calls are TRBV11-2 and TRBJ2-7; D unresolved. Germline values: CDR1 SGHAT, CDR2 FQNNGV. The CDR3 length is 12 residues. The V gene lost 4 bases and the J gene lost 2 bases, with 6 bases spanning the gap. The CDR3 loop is CASSSTTYEQYF. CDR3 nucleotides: TGTGCCAGCAGCTCAACCACCTACGAGCAGTACTTC.

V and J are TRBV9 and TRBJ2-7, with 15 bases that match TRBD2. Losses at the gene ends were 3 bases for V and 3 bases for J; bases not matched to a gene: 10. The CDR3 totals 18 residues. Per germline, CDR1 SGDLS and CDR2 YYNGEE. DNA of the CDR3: TGTGCCAGCAGCGACGGACTAGCGGGAGGGCGGGTCCTCTACGAGCAGTACTTC. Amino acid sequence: CASSDGLAGGRVLYEQYF.

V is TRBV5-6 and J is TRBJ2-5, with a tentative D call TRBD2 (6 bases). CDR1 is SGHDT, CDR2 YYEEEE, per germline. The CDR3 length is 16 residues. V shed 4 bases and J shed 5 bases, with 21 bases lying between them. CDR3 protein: CASSTRFRAGGETQYF. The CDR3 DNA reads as TGTGCCAGCAGCACCCGATTCCGAGCGGGCGGCGAGACCCAGTACTTC.

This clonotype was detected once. The CDR3 here is CSARGGLGMMNTEAFF. The CDR3 DNA reads TGCAGTGCTAGAGGCGGCTTGGGGATGATGAACACTGAAGCTTTCTTT. The rearrangement uses TRBV20-1 and TRBJ1-1; D is unclear. The CDR3 has 16 amino acids. With 1 base removed from V and 0 bases from J, the gap between germline ends came to 15 bases. Germline values: CDR1 DFQATT, CDR2 SNEGSKA (reference sequence).

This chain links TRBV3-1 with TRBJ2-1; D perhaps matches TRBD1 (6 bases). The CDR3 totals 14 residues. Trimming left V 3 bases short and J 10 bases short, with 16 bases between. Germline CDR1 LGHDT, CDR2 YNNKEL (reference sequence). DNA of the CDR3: TGTGCCAGCAGCCACACAAGTGGGGGCGACGAGCAGTTCTTC. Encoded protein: CASSHTSGGDEQFF.

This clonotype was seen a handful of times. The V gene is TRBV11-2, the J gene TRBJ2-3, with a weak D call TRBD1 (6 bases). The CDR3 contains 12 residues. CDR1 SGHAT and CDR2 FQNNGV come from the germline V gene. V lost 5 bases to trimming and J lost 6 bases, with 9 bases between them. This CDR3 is CASSEQGDTQYF. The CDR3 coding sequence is TGTGCCAGCAGCGAACAGGGCGATACGCAGTATTTT.

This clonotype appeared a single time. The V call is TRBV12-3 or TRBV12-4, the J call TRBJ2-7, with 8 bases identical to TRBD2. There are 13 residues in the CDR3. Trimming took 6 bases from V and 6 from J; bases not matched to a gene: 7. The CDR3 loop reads CASSSGTRVEQYF. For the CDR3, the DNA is TGTGCCAGCAGCTCCGGGACTAGAGTCGAGCAGTACTTC.

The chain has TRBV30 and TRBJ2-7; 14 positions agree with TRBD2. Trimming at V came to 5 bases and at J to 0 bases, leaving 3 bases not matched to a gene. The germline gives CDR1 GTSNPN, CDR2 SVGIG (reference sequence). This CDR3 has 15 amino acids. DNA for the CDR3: TGTGCCTGGGGACTAGCGGGAGGTAACTCCTACGAGCAGTACTTC. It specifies CAWGLAGGNSYEQYF.

The CDR3 nucleotides are TGTGCCAGCAGGCCGGACAGGGGGCACGATACGCAGTATTTT. It codes for CASRPDRGHDTQYF. The V and J genes are TRBV27 and TRBJ2-3, with 11 nucleotides matching TRBD1. In germline, CDR1 is MNHEY, CDR2 SMNVEV (reference sequence). J was trimmed by 6 bases and V by 6 bases; bases with no gene match: 5. CDR3 length: 14 residues.

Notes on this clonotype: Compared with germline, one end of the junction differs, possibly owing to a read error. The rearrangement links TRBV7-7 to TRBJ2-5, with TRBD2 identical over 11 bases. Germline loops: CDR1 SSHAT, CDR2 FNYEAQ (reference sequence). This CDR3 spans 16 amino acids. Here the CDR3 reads CASSLGTSGYQETQYF. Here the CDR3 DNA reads TGTGCTAGCAGCTTAGGGACTAGCGGCTACCAAGAGACCCAGTACTTC.

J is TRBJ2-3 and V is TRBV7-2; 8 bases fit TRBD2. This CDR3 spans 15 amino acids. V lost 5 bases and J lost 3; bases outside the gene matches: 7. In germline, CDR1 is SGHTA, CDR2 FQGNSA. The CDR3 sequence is CASSPGVAGTDTQYF. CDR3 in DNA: TGTGCCAGCAGCCCCGGGGTAGCGGGAACAGATACGCAGTATTTT.

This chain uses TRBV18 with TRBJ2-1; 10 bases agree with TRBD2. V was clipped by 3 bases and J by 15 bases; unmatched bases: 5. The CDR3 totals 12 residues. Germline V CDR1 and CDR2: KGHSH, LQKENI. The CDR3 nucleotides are TGTGCCAGCTCACCTCTAGCGGGAGACTGGTTCTTC. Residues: CASSPLAGDWFF.

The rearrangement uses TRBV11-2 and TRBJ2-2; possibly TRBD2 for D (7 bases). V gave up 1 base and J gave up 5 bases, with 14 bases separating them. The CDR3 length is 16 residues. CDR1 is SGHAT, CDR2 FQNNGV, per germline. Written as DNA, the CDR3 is TGTGCCAGCAGCTTAGTAGGGGGGGATCGGACCGGGGAGCTGTTTTTT. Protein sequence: CASSLVGGDRTGELFF.

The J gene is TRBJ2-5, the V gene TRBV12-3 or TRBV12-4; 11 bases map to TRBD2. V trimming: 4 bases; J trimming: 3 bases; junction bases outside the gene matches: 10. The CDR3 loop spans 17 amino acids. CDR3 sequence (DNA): TGTGCCAGCAGTTCCCGTAGCGGGAGGGCCTTCGAAGAGACCCAGTACTTC. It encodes CASSSRSGRAFEETQYF.